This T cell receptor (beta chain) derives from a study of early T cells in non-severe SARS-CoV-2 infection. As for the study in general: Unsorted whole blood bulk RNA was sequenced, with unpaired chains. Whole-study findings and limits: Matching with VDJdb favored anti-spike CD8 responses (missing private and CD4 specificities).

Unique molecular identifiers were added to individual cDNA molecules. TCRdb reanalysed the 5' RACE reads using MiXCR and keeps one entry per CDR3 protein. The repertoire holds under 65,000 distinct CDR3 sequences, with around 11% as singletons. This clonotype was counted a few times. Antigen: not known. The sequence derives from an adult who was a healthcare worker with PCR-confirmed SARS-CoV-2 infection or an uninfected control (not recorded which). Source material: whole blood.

The CDR3 spells CASSPGPLNTEAFF. DNA for the CDR3: TGCGCCAGCAGCCCTGGACCGTTGAACACTGAAGCTTTCTTT. The J gene is TRBJ1-1, the V gene TRBV5-1; D gene ambiguous. Germline V CDR1 and CDR2: SGHRS, YFSETQ. The germline V and J ends were trimmed by 4 bases and 0 bases, with 10 bases remaining between them. The CDR3 is 14 amino acids.